One and the same sample provided the 27 T cell receptor beta chains below, sequenced in a study of human T cells and chemical hapten exposure. MiXCR was run by TCRdb on the RACE reads, yielding one entry per CDR3 protein. The table has more than 75,000 distinct CDR3 sequences, 9.3% seen once. Time point denoted: patch test 2, 6 weeks after DPC sensitization. Treatment in this sample: therapeutic diphenylcyclopropenone sensitization with weekly scalp DPC. Material: whole blood, obtained in connection with sensitization to the hapten diphenylcyclopropenone (DPC). The source of these receptors is a woman between 35 and 50 years old with alopecia areata. Some clones in this sample may be carry-over from other donors' samples.

This clonotype was detected many times. This chain links TRBV7-2 with TRBJ2-1; D gene uncertain. V shed 8 bases and J shed 5 bases, with 19 bases lying between them. Germline assignment: CDR1 SGHTA and CDR2 FQGNSA. This CDR3 has 15 amino acids. CDR3 in DNA: TGTGCCAGCCGCGTCTTCGGCGGTGATAACAATGAGCAGTTCTTC. Protein: CASRVFGGDNNEQFF.

This sequence joins TRBV10-3 and TRBJ1-1; maybe TRBD1 (5 bases). The CDR3 has 12 residues. Deletions cut 6 bases from V and 7 bases from J, with 12 bases between. From germline, CDR1 is ENHRY and CDR2 SYGVKD. CDR3 sequence: CAIRPPQGEAFF. The CDR3 DNA follows: TGTGCCATCAGGCCCCCTCAGGGTGAAGCTTTCTTT.

This clonotype was picked up many times. The chain is built from TRBV29-1 and TRBJ2-1; 7 bases are shared with TRBD1. Germline CDR1 is SQVTM and CDR2 is ANQGSEA. The CDR3 sequence is 13 residues long. V was pared by 6 bases and J by 5 bases, with 7 bases of the junction left unmatched. Here the CDR3 reads CSVADRTHNEQFF. The CDR3 nucleotides are TGCAGCGTCGCGGACAGGACCCACAATGAGCAGTTCTTC.

At least ten counts were recorded for this clonotype. The chain employs TRBV5-6 and TRBJ2-5, with D tentatively TRBD1 (6 bases). V lost 3 bases and J lost 3, with 9 bases in between. Germline lookup yields CDR1 SGHDT and CDR2 YYEEEE. CDR3 length: 13 amino acids. Written as DNA, the CDR3 is TGTGCCAGCAGCTATCCAGGGGAAGAGACCCAGTACTTC. Its translation: CASSYPGEETQYF.

The chain has TRBV29-1 and TRBJ2-4; a weak D match, TRBD1 (6 bases). The length of the CDR3 is 12 residues. The V end was cut by 4 bases, the J end by 6 bases, with 10 bases between. Per germline, CDR1 SQVTM and CDR2 ANQGSEA. The CDR3 DNA reads TGCAGCGTTGTCACAGGGTCAAACATTCAGTACTTC. Protein product: CSVVTGSNIQYF.

This clonotype was seen only a few times. The genes are TRBV18 and TRBJ1-2, with D perhaps matching TRBD1 (6 bases). The germline V and J ends were trimmed by 2 bases and 4 bases, with 8 bases remaining between them. Germline CDR1 KGHSH, CDR2 LQKENI. The CDR3 extends over 13 amino acids. This CDR3 is CASSPTGRYGYTF. CDR3 bases: TGTGCCAGCTCACCAACAGGGCGCTATGGCTACACCTTC.

This clonotype was seen at least ten times. The V gene is TRBV5-4, the J gene TRBJ2-5; weak D call: TRBD1 (5 bases). Per the germline V gene, CDR1 is SGHNT and CDR2 is YYREEE (reference sequence). Trimming cost V 4 bases and J 2 bases, with 15 bases left between them. The CDR3 is 15 amino acids. CDR3 nucleotide sequence: TGTGCCAGCAGCGGTAGTTGGGGCCCTCAAGAGACCCAGTACTTC. As protein: CASSGSWGPQETQYF.

The CDR3 DNA is TGTGCCAGCAGTCCGACTAGCCCCACCTACAATGAGCAGTTCTTC. The encoded protein is CASSPTSPTYNEQFF. V and J are TRBV27 and TRBJ2-1, with 7 bases fitting TRBD2. V lost 5 bases to trimming and J lost 2 bases; unmatched junction nucleotides: 6. This CDR3 spans 15 amino acids. The V gene's germline CDR1 is MNHEY and CDR2 SMNVEV (reference sequence).

This clonotype was seen a few times. The chain couples TRBV5-4 to TRBJ2-3, with D perhaps assigned TRBD1 or TRBD2 (5 bases each). Germline V gives CDR1 SGHNT, CDR2 YYREEE (reference sequence). Trimming left V 0 bases short and J 0 bases short, with 8 bases between. This CDR3 is 15 amino acids long. The CDR3 region has the DNA TGTGCCAGCAGCTTGGTCGGGACCAGCACAGATACGCAGTATTTT. It is translated as CASSLVGTSTDTQYF. Full variable domain (outside the CDR3, taken from reference TRBV5-4 and TRBJ2-3): ETGVTQSPTHLIKTRGQQVTLRCSSQSGHNTVSWYQQALGQGPQFIFQYYREEENGRGNFPPRFSGLQFPNYSSELNVNALELDDSALYLCASSLVGTSTDTQYFGPGTRLTVL.

The CDR3 coding sequence is TGCAGCGTAGAATCACAGGGCAATGAGCAGTTCTTC. Amino acid sequence: CSVESQGNEQFF. This chain links TRBV29-1 with TRBJ2-1, with a tentative D call TRBD1 (6 bases). V shed 6 bases and J shed 6 bases, with 12 bases lying between them. There are 12 residues in the CDR3. The germline V gene encodes CDR1 SQVTM and CDR2 ANQGSEA.

The genes are TRBV18 and TRBJ1-5, with D possibly being TRBD1 (5 bases). The V and J ends lost 5 bases and 7 bases respectively, with 18 bases between them. This CDR3 has 15 amino acids. Germline CDR1 KGHSH, CDR2 LQKENI. The CDR3 spells CASSYLRVGEQPQHF. The CDR3 bases are TGTGCCAGCTCATACCTCAGGGTGGGGGAGCAGCCCCAGCATTTT.

This clonotype was recorded many times. The chain is built from TRBV28 and TRBJ1-6; perhaps TRBD1 as D (6 bases). The ends were cut back, 3 bases at V and 14 bases at J, with 17 bases in the middle. Germline V gene data show CDR1 as MDHEN and CDR2 as SYDVKM. The CDR3 extends over 14 amino acids. CDR3 coding DNA: TGTGCCAGCAGTTTCTCCCCCCGAACAGGGACCCTCCACTTT. It is translated as CASSFSPRTGTLHF. Combining the CDR3 with reference TRBV28 and TRBJ1-6 gives the whole variable domain DVKVTQSSRYLVKRTGEKVFLECVQDMDHENMFWYRQDPGLGLRLIYFSYDVKMKEKGDIPEGYSVSREKKERFSLILESASTNQTSMYLCASSFSPRTGTLHFGNGTRLTVT.

This clonotype was recorded many times. J is TRBJ1-4 and V is TRBV28; possibly TRBD1 for D (5 bases). The V end was cut by 6 bases, the J end by 4 bases, with 9 bases between. This CDR3 is built from 13 residues. The germline V gene encodes CDR1 MDHEN and CDR2 SYDVKM. CDR3 nucleotides: TGTGCCAGCAGCCGGGGGAGTAATGAAAAACTGTTTTTT. Encoded protein: CASSRGSNEKLFF.

The chain has TRBV3-1 and TRBJ1-6; 7 bases are shared with TRBD1. CDR1 LGHDT and CDR2 YNNKEL come from the germline V gene (reference sequence). CDR3 length equals 13 residues. The V and J ends lost 5 bases and 6 bases, in that order; junction bases with no gene match: 1. The CDR3 DNA reads TGTGCCAGCAGCGGGGACAGTAATTCACCCCTCCACTTT. Amino acids: CASSGDSNSPLHF. Based on the CDR3 plus reference TRBV3-1 and TRBJ1-6, the full variable domain is DTAVSQTPKYLVTQMGNDKSIKCEQNLGHDTMYWYKQDSKKFLKIMFSYNNKELIINETVPNRFSPKSPDKAHLNLHINSLELGDSAVYFCASSGDSNSPLHFGNGTRLTVT.

This sequence joins TRBV28 and TRBJ2-3, with no clear D. This CDR3 contains 13 residues. V was trimmed by 5 bases and J by 10 bases, leaving 16 bases between them. Germline V lookup: CDR1 MDHEN, CDR2 SYDVKM. The CDR3 region is CASSLIHHPAQYF. CDR3 DNA sequence: TGTGCCAGCAGTCTCATCCACCATCCAGCGCAGTATTTT. Full variable domain (remainder filled in from reference TRBV28 and TRBJ2-3): DVKVTQSSRYLVKRTGEKVFLECVQDMDHENMFWYRQDPGLGLRLIYFSYDVKMKEKGDIPEGYSVSREKKERFSLILESASTNQTSMYLCASSLIHHPAQYFGPGTRLTVL.

J is TRBJ1-5 and V is TRBV28; 8 bases map to TRBD1. The CDR3 totals 13 residues. V trimming: 6 bases; J trimming: 2 bases; junction bases outside the gene matches: 0. Germline CDR1 and CDR2: MDHEN and SYDVKM. Here the CDR3 DNA reads TGTGCCAGCAGGACAGGGGGCAATCAGCCCCAGCATTTT. Protein product: CASRTGGNQPQHF.

This clonotype was seen many times. The rearrangement links TRBV20-1 to TRBJ1-5, with D possibly TRBD1 on 6 matching bases. The CDR3 is 15 amino acids. V lost 0 bases to trimming and J lost 2 bases, with 11 bases between them. Germline CDR1 and CDR2: DFQATT and SNEGSKA (reference sequence). CDR3 protein: CSARDGNRGNQPQHF. In nucleotides, the CDR3 is TGCAGTGCTAGAGATGGGAACAGGGGCAATCAGCCCCAGCATTTT.

This clonotype was counted a few times. The chain has TRBV10-3 and TRBJ2-3; D call uncertain. Germline V gene lookup returns CDR1 ENHRY and CDR2 SYGVKD. CDR3 length: 14 amino acids. Trimming left V 4 bases short and J 1 base short, with 9 bases between. The CDR3 DNA is TGTGCCATCAGTGTGTCGACTCGCACAGATACGCAGTATTTT. Translation gives CAISVSTRTDTQYF.

The V gene is TRBV28, the J gene TRBJ1-5, with 7 bases that match TRBD1. The CDR3 loop spans 15 amino acids. Germline CDR1 and CDR2: MDHEN and SYDVKM. Trimming at V came to 2 bases and at J to 6 bases, leaving 7 bases not matched to a gene. CDR3 DNA: TGTGCCAGCAGTTTAGCGACAGGGACCGTTCAGCCCCAGCATTTT. It translates to CASSLATGTVQPQHF.

This clonotype was detected a few times. The chain combines TRBV5-6 with TRBJ2-5, with TRBD2 identical over 12 bases. Germline loops: CDR1 SGHDT, CDR2 YYEEEE. Trimming removed 4 bases from V and 5 bases from J; junction bases left unmatched: 6. The CDR3 extends over 15 amino acids. CDR3 loop: CASSLTSGSGETQYF. The CDR3 coding sequence is TGTGCCAGCAGCCTGACTAGCGGGAGTGGTGAGACCCAGTACTTC.

This clonotype occurred many times. The V and J genes are TRBV12-3 or TRBV12-4 and TRBJ2-1; D is possibly TRBD2 (5 bases). The ends were cut back, 6 bases at V and 10 bases at J, with 16 bases in the middle. This CDR3 is built from 13 residues. The CDR3 coding sequence is TGTGCCAGCAGCTGGGCGAGGACGGGGGAGCAGTTCTTC. Translating gives CASSWARTGEQFF.

This rearrangement joins TRBV5-1 to TRBJ2-7; D unresolved. Germline CDR1 is SGHRS and CDR2 is YFSETQ. V lost 0 bases to trimming and J lost 7 bases, with 14 bases between them. The CDR3 runs 14 residues. The CDR3 region is CASSLDSGLREQYF. The CDR3 nucleotides are TGCGCCAGCAGCTTGGACAGTGGATTGAGGGAGCAGTACTTC.

This clonotype occurred a few times. The rearrangement links TRBV20-1 to TRBJ2-4; TRBD1 agrees at 9 bases. The germline gives CDR1 DFQATT, CDR2 SNEGSKA (reference sequence). This CDR3 is 15 amino acids long. With V trimmed by 5 bases and J by 7 bases, 12 bases remained unmatched. The DNA of the CDR3 is TGCAGTGCTGCCAGTCCGGGACAGGGTGATAACATTCAGTACTTC. Protein: CSAASPGQGDNIQYF.

This clonotype was counted many times. In nucleotides, the CDR3 is TGTGCCACCAGTGCGGGAGGAGGCTACAATGAGCAGTTCTTC. Residues: CATSAGGGYNEQFF. V and J are TRBV24-1 and TRBJ2-1, with 7 bases matching TRBD2. The CDR3 consists of 14 residues. CDR1 is KGHDR, CDR2 SFDVKD, per germline. The V gene end was trimmed by 5 bases and the J gene end by 3 bases; junction bases not matched to a gene: 3.

This clonotype came up many times. CDR3 amino acids: CASTPVPNTEAFF. The CDR3 DNA reads TGTGCCAGCACCCCGGTCCCGAACACTGAAGCTTTCTTT. This sequence joins TRBV12-3 or TRBV12-4 and TRBJ1-1; no firm D call. V was trimmed by 7 bases and J by 1 base, leaving 10 bases between them. This CDR3 region has 13 residues.

This clonotype was observed a handful of times. The rearrangement joins TRBV28 to TRBJ2-7; D is possibly TRBD1 or TRBD2 (5 bases each). CDR1 is MDHEN, CDR2 SYDVKM, per germline. V was cut by 3 bases and J by 0 bases, with 9 bases left in between. The CDR3 sequence is 14 residues long. The CDR3 sequence: CASSFPGSSYEQYF. The CDR3 region has the DNA TGTGCCAGCAGTTTTCCAGGGAGCTCCTACGAGCAGTACTTC.

About this clonotype: The missing conserved phenylalanine or tryptophan at the end of this CDR3 makes a read error likely. The chain carries TRBV29-1 and TRBJ2-7; 8 bases match TRBD1. The V and J ends lost 6 bases and 4 bases, in that order; junction bases with no gene match: 8. Germline loops: CDR1 SQVTM, CDR2 ANQGSEA. The CDR3 length is 13 residues. CDR3 loop: CSVRGQAFYEQYL. The DNA for the CDR3 is TGCAGCGTAAGGGGACAGGCGTTTTACGAGCAGTACCTC.